The 28 T cell receptor beta chains reported below all come from one sample, sequenced in a study of T-cell reconstitution after alpha-beta-depleted transplantation in children. Unique molecular identifiers were used in preparing the TCRbeta library. TCRdb used MiXCR to reprocess the PCR reads, holding one entry per CDR3 protein. The sample holds 250,000 to 300,000 distinct CDR3 sequences, approximately 10% seen once. The source material was peripheral blood, sampled 180 days after TCRalphabeta/CD19-depleted stem cell transplant. The receptor set was obtained from a male patient between 2 and 15 years old who had a stem cell transplant for chronic granulomatous disease, so the T cells may come from the graft donor.

This clonotype was found many times. The chain joins TRBV4-2 to TRBJ2-3; D is unresolved. The CDR3 runs to 16 residues. The V gene's germline CDR1 is LGHNA and CDR2 YNFKEQ. The V and J ends lost 4 bases and 2 bases respectively, with 16 bases between them. CDR3 protein: CASSLGRAGDTDTQYF. The CDR3 coding sequence is TGTGCCAGCAGCCTTGGCCGGGCCGGAGACACAGATACGCAGTATTTT.

This clonotype occurred a few times. The chain has TRBV7-9 and TRBJ2-7, with D tentatively TRBD2 (6 bases). Trimming cost V 1 base and J 4 bases, with 17 bases left between them. CDR3 length: 16 residues. CDR1 is SEHNR, CDR2 FQNEAQ, per germline (reference sequence). CDR3 in DNA: TGTGCCAGCAGCTTAGTTGCAGCGGGCGAGATGTACGAGCAGTACTTC. Translated: CASSLVAAGEMYEQYF.

At least ten counts were recorded for this clonotype. V gene TRBV7-9 combines with J gene TRBJ1-5; D possibly corresponds to TRBD1 (6 bases). The CDR3 contains 14 residues. Germline V CDR1 and CDR2: SEHNR, FQNEAQ (reference sequence). The V end was cut by 0 bases, the J end by 6 bases, with 9 bases between. The CDR3 nucleotides are TGTGCCAGCAGCTTAGCAGGGACAAGTCAGCCCCAGCATTTT. This codes for CASSLAGTSQPQHF.

This chain links TRBV6-5 with TRBJ2-4; D is undetermined. The germline V gene has CDR1 MNHEY and CDR2 SVGAGI. This CDR3 has 12 residues. V was clipped by 7 bases and J by 3 bases, with 7 bases between them. CDR3 sequence: CASISFKNIQYF. The CDR3 region has the DNA TGTGCCAGCATTTCCTTCAAAAACATTCAGTACTTC.

In its sample, this clonotype was seen many times. The chain has TRBV29-1 and TRBJ2-7, with no clear D. The V and J ends lost 3 bases and 3 bases respectively, with 9 bases between them. The CDR3 consists of 12 residues. Germline CDR1 is SQVTM and CDR2 is ANQGSEA. This CDR3 is CSVDRFLYEQYF. DNA of the CDR3: TGCAGCGTTGACAGATTCCTCTACGAGCAGTACTTC.

At least ten counts were recorded for this clonotype. The rearrangement links TRBV11-2 to TRBJ2-5; 10 nucleotides agree with TRBD2. Germline V lookup: CDR1 SGHAT, CDR2 FQNNGV. The CDR3 is 18 amino acids. V lost 6 bases, J lost 5 bases, and 18 bases stayed unmatched. The CDR3 bases are TGTGCCAGCAGAGCAAAGGAGCGGGGGGGGCGTCCAAAGGAGACCCAGTACTTC. It codes for CASRAKERGGRPKETQYF.

V is TRBV18 and J is TRBJ2-7; tentatively, D is TRBD2 (6 bases). This CDR3 is 15 amino acids long. The germline gives CDR1 KGHSH, CDR2 LQKENI. Deletions cut 3 bases from V and 0 bases from J, with 12 bases between. CDR3 bases: TGTGCCAGCTCACCCGGAGGGACGATCTCCTACGAGCAGTACTTC. Translation: CASSPGGTISYEQYF. The variable domain in full, completed from reference TRBV18 and TRBJ2-7, reads NAGVMQNPRHLVRRRGQEARLRCSPMKGHSHVYWYRQLPEEGLKFMVYLQKENIIDESGMPKERFSAEFPKEGPSILRIQQVVRGDSAAYFCASSPGGTISYEQYFGPGTRLTVT.

With respect to this clonotype: A much larger clone differs from this one at a single base, so this may be a read error. The rearrangement links TRBV20-1 to TRBJ2-5, with D tentatively TRBD2 (7 bases). The CDR3 runs 9 residues. Germline V gene sequence: CDR1 DFQATT, CDR2 SNEGSKA (reference sequence). V dropped 6 bases and J dropped 14 bases, with 13 bases sitting between them. CDR3 DNA sequence: TGCAGTGCGGTGCCGGGGGGCTACTTC. It specifies CSAVPGGYF.

This clonotype was recorded many times. The chain joins TRBV9 to TRBJ1-1, with D tentatively TRBD1 (5 bases). The CDR3 spans 15 residues. In germline, CDR1 is SGDLS, CDR2 YYNGEE. Trimming removed 4 bases at V and 1 base at J, with 14 bases between. This CDR3 is CASSLSGTANTEAFF. The CDR3 nucleotides are TGTGCCAGCAGCCTGTCCGGGACGGCGAACACTGAAGCTTTCTTT.

With regard to this clonotype: Since a much larger clone is just one base distant, this may be a read error. This chain links TRBV28 with TRBJ1-1, with unresolved D. From germline, CDR1 is MDHEN and CDR2 SYDVKM. There are 13 residues in the CDR3. Between the trimmed V and J ends, which lost 7 bases and 4 bases, there was a span of 13 bases. CDR3 residues: CASTQGRGTEAFF. In DNA, the CDR3 is TGTGCCAGCACCCAAGGGCGTGGCACTGAAGCTTTCTTT. The variable domain in full, with the rest retrieved from reference TRBV28 and TRBJ1-1, is DVKVTQSSRYLVKRTGEKVFLECVQDMDHENMFWYRQDPGLGLRLIYFSYDVKMKEKGDIPEGYSVSREKKERFSLILESASTNQTSMYLCASTQGRGTEAFFGQGTRLTVV.

In this sample, this clonotype turned up many times. The CDR3 nucleotides read TGTGCCAGCAGCGCGGGACAGTTCACAGATACGCAGTATTTT. Its protein product is CASSAGQFTDTQYF. The chain links TRBV9 to TRBJ2-3, with 7 bases that match TRBD1. V was pared by 3 bases and J by 2 bases, with 3 bases of the junction left unmatched. Per germline, CDR1 SGDLS and CDR2 YYNGEE. The CDR3 length is 14 residues. The full variable domain, rest sourced from reference TRBV9 and TRBJ2-3, is DSGVTQTPKHLITATGQRVTLRCSPRSGDLSVYWYQQSLDQGLQFLIQYYNGEERAKGNILERFSAQQFPDLHSELNLSSLELGDSALYFCASSAGQFTDTQYFGPGTRLTVL.

The CDR3 reads CASSLGESDTQYF. For the CDR3, the DNA is TGTGCCAGCAGTTTGGGGGAGTCAGATACGCAGTATTTT. The chain recombines TRBV12-3 or TRBV12-4 with TRBJ2-3; D is possibly TRBD1 or TRBD2 (5 bases each). The CDR3 extends over 13 amino acids. Trimming cost V 3 bases and J 4 bases, with 8 bases left between them.

This clonotype was counted many times. The V gene is TRBV28, the J gene TRBJ1-6; no reliable D call. Trimming stripped 2 bases from V and 10 bases from J, with 15 bases between. CDR1 MDHEN and CDR2 SYDVKM come from the germline V gene. The CDR3 extends over 15 amino acids. The CDR3: CASSLHGPSASPLHF. The DNA of the CDR3 is TGTGCCAGCAGTTTACATGGACCCTCAGCGTCACCCCTCCACTTT.

This clonotype was picked up many times. The CDR3 DNA reads TGCGCCAGCAGTACGACAGGGCCGAATTCACCCCTCCACTTT. Translation: CASSTTGPNSPLHF. The chain combines TRBV5-1 with TRBJ1-6; TRBD1 agrees at 7 bases. J was trimmed by 7 bases and V by 5 bases; bases with no gene match: 6. This CDR3 is built from 14 residues. CDR1 is SGHRS, CDR2 YFSETQ, per germline.

This clonotype was observed at least ten times. The V and J genes are TRBV28 and TRBJ2-7; TRBD2 matches 10 bases. The germline V gene encodes CDR1 MDHEN and CDR2 SYDVKM. The junction had 5 bases not matched to a gene; V was cut back by 5 bases and J by 4 bases. This CDR3 region has 14 residues. In DNA, the CDR3 is TGTGCCAGCAGTCGTAGCGGGAGGTGGTACGAGCAGTACTTC. This gives the protein CASSRSGRWYEQYF.

This clonotype has ten or more counts. V and J are TRBV20-1 and TRBJ2-1; 7 nucleotides align to TRBD2. Trimming cost V 1 base and J 4 bases; bases outside gene matches: 1. The CDR3 consists of 13 residues. Germline CDR1 and CDR2: DFQATT and SNEGSKA (reference sequence). CDR3 sequence: CSARAGRYNEQFF. The CDR3 nucleotides read TGCAGTGCTAGAGCCGGGAGGTACAATGAGCAGTTCTTC.

This clonotype was recorded at least ten times. In DNA, the CDR3 is TGTGCCAGCAGCCAAGGACCTGGGTCGTGGGGCGAAGCTTTCTTT. It is translated as CASSQGPGSWGEAFF. The chain couples TRBV4-2 to TRBJ1-1, with a tentative D call TRBD1 (5 bases). The V gene lost 1 base and the J gene lost 8 bases, with 17 bases spanning the gap. The germline CDR1 and CDR2 sequences are LGHNA and YNFKEQ. This CDR3 spans 15 amino acids.

This clonotype was found many times. The V gene is TRBV20-1, the J gene TRBJ2-1, with D tentatively TRBD1 or TRBD2 (5 bases each). This CDR3 is built from 15 residues. Germline CDR1 is DFQATT and CDR2 is SNEGSKA (reference sequence). V lost 0 bases, J lost 2 bases, and 11 bases lay in between. The CDR3 region is CSARDLGTAYNEQFF. The CDR3 coding sequence is TGCAGTGCTAGAGATCTCGGGACGGCCTACAATGAGCAGTTCTTC.

This clonotype was observed many times. This chain joins TRBV28 and TRBJ2-5, with D perhaps matching TRBD2 (6 bases). The V gene's germline CDR1 is MDHEN and CDR2 SYDVKM. The CDR3 has 13 amino acids. Trimming took off 7 bases at V and 5 bases at J, with 14 bases between the two ends. The CDR3 DNA sequence: TGTGCCAGCACCAAGCACGGAGGGGAGACCCAGTACTTC. As protein: CASTKHGGETQYF.

This clonotype was seen many times. The genes are TRBV15 and TRBJ1-4; D ambiguous. From germline, CDR1 is LNHNV and CDR2 YYDKDF (reference sequence). The V end lost 1 base, the J end lost 8 bases, and 5 bases lay between the germline ends. This CDR3 comprises 12 residues. The chain's CDR3 is CATSRVGEKLFF. In DNA form, the CDR3 reads TGTGCCACCAGCAGAGTTGGGGAAAAACTGTTTTTT. Combining the CDR3 with reference TRBV15 and TRBJ1-4 gives the whole variable domain DAMVIQNPRYQVTQFGKPVTLSCSQTLNHNVMYWYQQKSSQAPKLLFHYYDKDFNNEADTPDNFQSRRPNTSFCFLDIRSPGLGDTAMYLCATSRVGEKLFFGSGTQLSVL.

This clonotype showed up many times. This chain uses TRBV12-3 or TRBV12-4 with TRBJ1-3; 8 nucleotides align to TRBD1. CDR3 length: 14 amino acids. J lost 4 bases, V lost 7 bases, and 6 bases had no gene match. The CDR3 DNA follows: TGTGCCAGCATCCACCGGGACAGGGGAAACACCATATATTTT. Protein: CASIHRDRGNTIYF.

This clonotype was seen at least ten times. The rearrangement uses TRBV18 and TRBJ1-1, with D maybe TRBD1 (6 bases). V lost 3 bases and J 0 bases, leaving 14 bases between the germline ends. CDR3 length equals 16 residues. Germline V gene sequence: CDR1 KGHSH, CDR2 LQKENI. This chain's CDR3 is CASSPVGGSMNTEAFF. As DNA, the CDR3 is TGTGCCAGCTCACCGGTAGGGGGGTCCATGAACACTGAAGCTTTCTTT.

The table lists this clonotype with a few counts. The V gene is TRBV28, the J gene TRBJ1-3, with unresolved D. The CDR3 is 14 amino acids. Germline V gives CDR1 MDHEN, CDR2 SYDVKM. The V gene lost 2 bases and the J gene lost 1 base, with 6 bases spanning the gap. DNA of the CDR3: TGTGCCAGCAGTTTACGGTTTTCTGGAAACACCATATATTTT. This translates into CASSLRFSGNTIYF. Based on the CDR3 plus reference TRBV28 and TRBJ1-3, the full variable domain is DVKVTQSSRYLVKRTGEKVFLECVQDMDHENMFWYRQDPGLGLRLIYFSYDVKMKEKGDIPEGYSVSREKKERFSLILESASTNQTSMYLCASSLRFSGNTIYFGEGSWLTVV.

About this clonotype: One end of the junction is discordant with germline, which a read error may explain. The rearrangement uses TRBV20-1 and TRBJ2-1, with TRBD2 identical over 13 bases. The CDR3 spans 17 residues. Germline loops: CDR1 DFQATT, CDR2 SNEGSKA (reference sequence). The CDR3 coding sequence is TGCTGTGCTAGAGATTGGACTAGCGGGAGCTATTACAATGAGCAGTTCTTC. It specifies CCARDWTSGSYYNEQFF.

This clonotype occurred many times. The genes are TRBV20-1 and TRBJ2-7, with TRBD2 matching 7 bases. Germline CDR1 is DFQATT and CDR2 is SNEGSKA (reference sequence). Trimming took 0 bases from V and 3 from J; bases not matched to a gene: 5. The CDR3 has 14 residues. The CDR3 region is CSARDLGGIYEQYF. CDR3 nucleotides: TGCAGTGCTAGAGATCTGGGGGGGATCTACGAGCAGTACTTC.

This clonotype was detected many times. V is TRBV20-1 and J is TRBJ1-2; 8 nucleotides agree with TRBD1. The CDR3 sequence is 12 residues long. The trim removed 6 bases at V and 5 bases at J, leaving 5 bases unmatched. Germline values: CDR1 DFQATT, CDR2 SNEGSKA (reference sequence). The CDR3 coding sequence is TGCAGTGCCCCGGACAGGGCGTATGGCTACACCTTC. Amino acids: CSAPDRAYGYTF.

Details on this clonotype: This sequence may be a read error, since a much larger clone differs from it by one base. The CDR3 loop reads CTSSQEDRQETQYF. The CDR3 DNA is TGTACCAGCAGCCAAGAGGACCGTCAAGAGACCCAGTACTTC. V and J are TRBV3-1 and TRBJ2-5; D uncertain. CDR1 is LGHDT, CDR2 YNNKEL, per germline (reference sequence). The CDR3 covers 14 residues.

In this sample, this clonotype turned up many times. The genes are TRBV27 and TRBJ1-2; 9 nucleotides align to TRBD1. Germline V gene data show CDR1 as MNHEY and CDR2 as SMNVEV (reference sequence). The CDR3 is made up of 16 amino acids. V trimming: 3 bases; J trimming: 5 bases; junction bases outside the gene matches: 10. The CDR3 loop reads CASSFYVGTGNYGYTF. The CDR3 DNA sequence: TGTGCCAGCAGTTTCTATGTTGGGACAGGGAATTATGGCTACACCTTC.